A selection of T cell receptor beta chains follows, all from one sample in a study of cytomegalovirus exposure and HLA in healthy donors. The method was immunoSEQ multiplex PCR; TCRdb's version includes in-frame clones alone and lacks a portion of them. Of 100,000 to 150,000 clones in the sample, around 80% were seen once. The sequenced material came from PBMCs. Receptors originate from a woman in her thirties or forties in good health and CMV-seronegative. Both conserved end residues are part of each CDR3. D genes are given only for firm matches. Clone size is given for some rows only: seen once, a few or many times, or a class if the clone is expanded.

abundance,j_gene,v_gene,d_gene,CDR3aa,CDR3nt
many,TRBJ2-1,TRBV2,TRBD2,CASRLAGGSGNEQFF,TGTGCCAGCAGGCTAGCGGGGGGTTCGGGCAATGAGCAGTTCTTC
-,TRBJ2-3,TRBV15,TRBD2,CATSGPREGTDTQYF,TGTGCCACCAGTGGGCCTAGGGAGGGTACAGATACGCAGTATTTT
-,TRBJ1-3,TRBV18,-,CASSPTDIGNTIYF,TGTGCCAGCTCACCTACGGACATTGGAAACACCATATATTTT
-,TRBJ2-3,TRBV2,-,CASNTQTDTQYF,TGTGCTAGCAACACGCAGACAGATACGCAGTATTTT
-,TRBJ2-1,TRBV5-1,-,CASSLSPTGPWEQFF,TGCGCCAGCAGCTTGAGTCCGACAGGTCCGTGGGAGCAGTTCTTC
-,TRBJ1-6,TRBV28,TRBD1,CASSYRQGRRLSNNSPLHF,TGTGCCAGCAGTTACCGACAGGGAAGGAGGTTGTCGAATAATTCACCCCTCCACTTT
-,TRBJ2-2,TRBV7-3,-,CASSLNPGDGELFF,TGTGCCAGCAGCTTAAATCCAGGGGACGGGGAGCTGTTTTTT
-,TRBJ2-5,TRBV6-5,-,CASSYSDRAQETQYF,TGTGCCAGCAGTTACTCGGACAGAGCTCAAGAGACCCAGTACTTC
-,TRBJ1-2,TRBV5-4,TRBD1,CASSARTGGGGYTF,TGTGCCAGCAGCGCACGGACAGGGGGGGGTGGCTACACCTTC
-,TRBJ2-5,TRBV5-4,-,CASSLGQPGWVETQYF,TGTGCCAGCAGCTTAGGCCAGCCGGGGTGGGTCGAGACCCAGTACTTC
-,TRBJ2-7,TRBV7-2,TRBD2,CASSLGAGGYEQYF,TGTGCCAGCAGCTTAGGCGCGGGGGGCTACGAGCAGTACTTC
-,TRBJ1-2,TRBV5-4,-,CASSLAGGGAYGYTF,TGTGCCAGCAGCTTGGCCGGGGGGGGCGCCTATGGCTACACCTTC
-,TRBJ2-7,TRBV7-2,TRBD1,CASSPGQARYEQYF,TGTGCCAGCAGCCCCGGACAGGCCCGGTACGAGCAGTACTTC
-,TRBJ2-3,TRBV6-6,TRBD1,CASSSAGTGTDTQYF,TGTGCCAGCAGTTCAGCCGGGACAGGGACGGATACGCAGTATTTT
-,TRBJ1-1,TRBV4-2,-,CASRVADLDTEAFF,TGTGCCAGCAGGGTGGCGGATTTGGACACTGAAGCTTTCTTT
-,TRBJ1-1,TRBV5-4,TRBD1,CASSSQGSTEAFF,TGTGCCAGCAGCTCACAGGGGAGCACTGAAGCTTTCTTT
-,TRBJ2-7,TRBV4-1,TRBD2,CASSPLAGLYEQYF,TGCGCCAGCAGCCCGTTAGCGGGGTTGTACGAGCAGTACTTC
few,TRBJ1-5,TRBV19,-,CASRTGLNQPQHF,TGTGCCAGTAGGACAGGCTTAAATCAGCCCCAGCATTTT
-,TRBJ2-7,TRBV5-1,TRBD1,CASSLRAGGGDEQYF,TGCGCCAGCAGCTTGCGGGCAGGGGGCGGCGACGAGCAGTACTTC
-,TRBJ2-7,TRBV7-9,-,CASQKTASSYEQYF,TGTGCCAGCCAAAAGACGGCTAGCTCCTACGAGCAGTACTTC
few,TRBJ1-1,TRBV2,TRBD1,CASSSRQGNTEAFF,TGTGCCAGCAGCAGCAGACAGGGGAACACTGAAGCTTTCTTT
-,TRBJ2-2,TRBV7-9,TRBD1,CASSLTGESGELFF,TGTGCCAGCAGTTTGACAGGGGAATCCGGGGAGCTGTTTTTT
-,TRBJ2-2,TRBV7-3,TRBD1,CASSPGQGRTGELFF,TGTGCCAGCAGCCCAGGACAGGGACGAACCGGGGAGCTGTTTTTT
-,TRBJ2-7,TRBV6-1,-,CASSPSRGAGYEQYF,TGTGCCAGCAGCCCCAGCCGGGGAGCTGGCTACGAGCAGTACTTC
-,TRBJ1-2,TRBV6-1,TRBD1,CASRTRQGDGYTF,TGTGCCAGCAGGACTCGACAGGGGGATGGCTACACCTTC
-,TRBJ1-4,TRBV5-1,-,CASSLAGGTNEKLFF,TGCGCCAGCAGCTTGGCCGGGGGGACTAATGAAAAACTGTTTTTT
-,TRBJ1-6,TRBV4-1,TRBD1,CASSLGQEYSPLHF,TGCGCCAGCAGCCTGGGACAGGAGTATTCACCCCTCCACTTT
-,TRBJ2-1,TRBV19,TRBD2,CASSIGPPGLAGGGEQFF,TGTGCCAGTAGTATAGGGCCCCCCGGCCTAGCGGGGGGAGGTGAGCAGTTCTTC
-,TRBJ1-2,TRBV19,-,CASSTRQNYGYTF,TGTGCCAGTAGTACCAGACAGAACTATGGCTACACCTTC
-,TRBJ2-5,TRBV9,-,CASSVAQGRETQYF,TGTGCCAGCAGCGTAGCCCAGGGGAGAGAGACCCAGTACTTC
-,TRBJ1-3,TRBV7-2,-,CASSLGGLGGNTIYF,TGTGCCAGCAGCTTAGGGGGGCTTGGTGGAAACACCATATATTTT
-,TRBJ1-2,TRBV7-9,-,CASSEPGLYGYTF,TGTGCCAGCAGCGAACCCGGACTCTATGGCTACACCTTC
-,TRBJ2-4,TRBV7-9,-,CASSLNQGTKNIQYF,TGTGCCAGCAGCTTAAATCAGGGCACCAAAAACATTCAGTACTTC
-,TRBJ1-4,TRBV14,-,CASSQGLINEKLFF,TGTGCCAGCAGCCAAGGACTGATTAATGAAAAACTGTTTTTT
-,TRBJ1-6,TRBV20-1,-,CSALWTEMVHF,TGCAGTGCCCTCTGGACAGAAATGGTCCACTTT
once,TRBJ2-1,TRBV5-1,-,CASSLTQGPYNEQFF,TGCGCCAGCAGCTTAACCCAGGGGCCCTACAATGAGCAGTTCTTC
many,TRBJ2-3,TRBV2,-,CASSPTGGFTDTQYF,TGTGCCAGCAGCCCGACAGGCGGATTCACAGATACGCAGTATTTT
-,TRBJ2-5,TRBV5-1,-,CASSFEGRQETQYF,TGCGCCAGCAGCTTTGAGGGCCGTCAAGAGACCCAGTACTTC
-,TRBJ2-1,TRBV28,TRBD1,CASSPGTAYNEQFF,TGTGCCAGCAGTCCGGGGACAGCGTACAATGAGCAGTTCTTC
-,TRBJ1-4,TRBV19,TRBD1,CASSPRQGREKLFF,TGTGCCAGTAGTCCTAGACAGGGTCGCGAAAAACTGTTTTTT
-,TRBJ2-3,TRBV28,-,CASRPSGSTDTQYF,TGTGCCAGCAGACCCAGCGGGAGCACAGATACGCAGTATTTT
-,TRBJ2-5,TRBV19,TRBD1,CASSIAEVRGQETQYF,TGTGCCAGTAGTATAGCTGAGGTCAGGGGGCAAGAGACCCAGTACTTC
-,TRBJ1-5,TRBV12-5,TRBD1,CASGQQGNQPQHF,TGTGCTAGTGGTCAACAGGGGAATCAGCCCCAGCATTTT
-,TRBJ1-2,TRBV9,-,CASSVAMSRGEYGYTF,TGTGCCAGCAGCGTAGCTATGAGCAGGGGCGAGTATGGCTACACCTTC
-,TRBJ2-2,TRBV7-7,TRBD2,CASSLGLAGTGELFF,TGTGCTAGCAGCTTAGGTCTAGCGGGAACCGGGGAGCTGTTTTTT
-,TRBJ2-3,TRBV19,TRBD2,CASSLGLAGGNTQYF,TGTGCCAGTAGCCTGGGACTAGCGGGAGGAAATACGCAGTATTTT
once,TRBJ2-7,TRBV7-9,-,CASSSTSYEQYF,TGTGCCAGCAGCTCAACTTCCTACGAGCAGTACTTC
-,TRBJ2-1,TRBV7-3,-,CASSPGTAYNEQFF,TGTGCCAGCAGTCCCGGGACTGCCTACAATGAGCAGTTCTTC
few,TRBJ1-1,TRBV5-1,-,CASSLAGQTEAFF,TGCGCCAGCAGCTTGGCCGGACAGACTGAAGCTTTCTTT
-,TRBJ1-1,TRBV5-1,-,CASSLAVVGAGNTEAFF,TGCGCCAGCAGCTTGGCAGTGGTTGGAGCGGGGAACACTGAAGCTTTCTTT